Described below is a single T cell receptor (beta chain) sequence and its context. From the RT-PCR reads, TCRdb called clonotypes with MiXCR, one entry per CDR3 protein. Altogether about 960,000 distinct CDR3 sequences are present, under 20% being singletons, with the ten largest covering 5% to 6.5%. The length of the CDR3 is 19 residues. CDR1 is SQVTM and CDR2 is ANQGSEA in the germline V gene. V was pared by 4 bases and J by 0 bases, with 15 bases of the junction left unmatched. This sample was taken from a study of patients and donors after allogeneic stem cell transplantation. This clonotype originated in a human donor who was either an allogeneic HSCT recipient or a stem cell or donor lymphocyte infusion donor (not recorded which). It is not recorded whose cells these are; they may come from a transplant donor. The chain recombines TRBV29-1 with TRBJ1-3, with TRBD1 matching over 10 bases. The sequenced sample was blood, either unsorted or a sorted T cell fraction (not recorded which). The CDR3 nucleotides are TGCAGCGTTGGGACGGGGACAGGGGACCTGTTCCCCTCTGGAAACACCATATATTTT. Its protein product is CSVGTGTGDLFPSGNTIYF.